Below are 23 T cell receptor beta chains sequenced from a single sample in a study of blood T cell repertoires in COVID-19. Sequenced by immunoSEQ multiplex PCR; TCRdb stores in-frame clones only, minus some. The repertoire holds some 260,000 clones, with about 80% as singletons. The sequenced material came from PBMCs or T cells enriched from blood (not recorded which). The receptors were gathered from a man aged 30 to 39 with acute COVID-19.

This clone was detected once. This sequence joins TRBV4-1 and TRBJ1-5; weak D call: TRBD1 (5 bases). Deletions cut 1 base from V and 10 bases from J, with 14 bases between. In germline, CDR1 is MGHRA, CDR2 YSYEKL. The CDR3 consists of 14 residues. The CDR3 nucleotides are TGCGCCAGCAGCCAAGTTGGGGGGAAGGGACCCCAGCATTTT. Translated: CASSQVGGKGPQHF.

V and J are TRBV7-9 and TRBJ2-1; TRBD2 matches 7 bases. Germline CDR1 reads SEHNR; CDR2 reads FQNEAQ (reference sequence). This CDR3 is 17 amino acids long. Germline trimming cut 5 bases from V and 1 base from J; bases unmatched to any gene: 11. For the CDR3, the DNA is TGTGCCAGCAGCCCAAACGTCGGCGGGGGATCCTACAATGAGCAGTTCTTC. Translation: CASSPNVGGGSYNEQFF.

V and J are TRBV3-1 (or the pseudogene TRBV3-2) and TRBJ1-5, with 9 bases fitting TRBD1. Trimming at V came to 1 base and at J to 4 bases, leaving 5 bases not matched to a gene. The CDR3 is made up of 16 amino acids. Germline values: CDR1 LGHDT, CDR2 YNNKEL (reference sequence). The CDR3 DNA is TGTGCCAGCAGCCAAGCCGGGACAGGGTGGAATCAGCCCCAGCATTTT. Protein sequence: CASSQAGTGWNQPQHF.

This chain links TRBV19 with TRBJ1-1, with D unresolved. V lost 1 base, J lost 10 bases, and 13 bases lay in between. The CDR3 spans 13 residues. Germline CDR1 LNHDA, CDR2 SQIVND (reference sequence). The CDR3, as DNA: TGTGCCAGTAGTATAGCAGGCCTATATGGAGCTTTCTTT. Protein: CASSIAGLYGAFF.

A few counts support this clone. The chain has TRBV24-1 and TRBJ2-3; 14 bases match TRBD2. The V and J ends lost 4 bases and 4 bases, in that order; junction bases with no gene match: 9. The CDR3 length is 18 residues. Germline assignment: CDR1 KGHDR and CDR2 SFDVKD. The CDR3 DNA sequence: TGTGCCACCAGTGACCACCGGGGACTAGCGGGAGTCTCAGATACGCAGTATTTT. Its translation: CATSDHRGLAGVSDTQYF.

The sample holds one count of this clone. The chain combines TRBV10-3 with TRBJ2-3, with TRBD2 matching over 8 bases. The germline CDR1 and CDR2 sequences are ENHRY and SYGVKD. With 2 bases clipped from V and 2 bases from J, the junction kept 18 bases outside the gene matches. The CDR3 spans 20 residues. The CDR3 is CAISEPTGGAYGIPTDTQYF. Here the CDR3 DNA reads TGTGCCATCAGTGAGCCGACCGGGGGGGCTTACGGGATACCCACAGATACGCAGTATTTT.

This clone has only one observation. The chain combines TRBV27 with TRBJ2-1; TRBD1 matches at 7 bases. CDR1 MNHEY and CDR2 SMNVEV come from the germline V gene (reference sequence). The ends lost 5 bases at V and 6 bases at J; junction bases unmatched: 7. The CDR3 has 14 amino acids. Here the CDR3 DNA reads TGTGCCAGCAGTCGACAGGGACCCCTCAATGAGCAGTTCTTC. This codes for CASSRQGPLNEQFF.

The gene calls are TRBV11-3 and TRBJ2-1; possible D gene TRBD1, 6 bases. The length of the CDR3 is 15 residues. From germline, CDR1 is SGHNT and CDR2 YENEEA. The ends were cut back, 3 bases at V and 2 bases at J, with 11 bases in the middle. DNA for the CDR3: TGTGCCAGCAGCTTCCCCAGGGGACCCTACAATGAGCAGTTCTTC. It encodes CASSFPRGPYNEQFF.

The chain couples TRBV2 to TRBJ1-1; no reliable D call. Trimming stripped 7 bases from V and 4 bases from J, with 16 bases between. CDR3 length: 14 residues. Germline CDR1 reads SNHLY; CDR2 reads FYNNEI. In DNA form, the CDR3 reads TGTGCCAGCATAGCGGAGTACCCGGGCACTGAAGCTTTCTTT. Translating gives CASIAEYPGTEAFF.

This clone was recorded only once. V usage is TRBV5-4 and J usage is TRBJ2-1, with TRBD2 identical over 12 bases. Germline V gene data show CDR1 as SGHNT and CDR2 as YYREEE (reference sequence). The CDR3 runs to 16 residues. V lost 4 bases, J lost 6 bases, and 8 bases stayed unmatched. CDR3 protein: CASSPKTSGSANEQFF. In nucleotides, the CDR3 is TGTGCCAGCAGCCCGAAGACTAGCGGGAGTGCCAATGAGCAGTTCTTC.

Details on this clone: One end of the junction fails to match germline, which may point to a read error. The gene calls are TRBV5-1 and TRBJ1-4, with 8 bases identical to TRBD1. Germline assignment: CDR1 SGHRS and CDR2 YFSETQ. CDR3 length: 15 residues. The CDR3 loop is CASSADRGGSAKLFF. The CDR3 DNA reads as TGTGCCAGCAGCGCCGACAGGGGCGGTAGTGCAAAACTGTTTTTT.

V and J are TRBV2 and TRBJ2-1; the match to TRBD1 covers 7 bases. J gave up 1 base and V 7 bases, and 16 bases lay outside the gene matches. CDR3 length equals 18 residues. Germline loops: CDR1 SNHLY, CDR2 FYNNEI. CDR3 region: CASILTHRDRSSYNEQFF. Written as DNA, the CDR3 is TGTGCCAGCATCCTAACCCACCGGGACAGATCTTCCTACAATGAGCAGTTCTTC.

A few counts support this clone. This rearrangement joins TRBV18 to TRBJ1-2; D might be TRBD1 (6 bases). V was pared by 1 base and J by 3 bases, with 9 bases between. The germline gives CDR1 KGHSH, CDR2 LQKENI. The CDR3 contains 14 residues. CDR3 nucleotides: TGTGCCAGCTCACCACAGAAGGGGGACTATGGCTACACCTTC. Translated: CASSPQKGDYGYTF.

The chain carries TRBV5-1 and TRBJ1-2, with D hard to call. The CDR3 contains 16 residues. Germline V gene sequence: CDR1 SGHRS, CDR2 YFSETQ. V lost 0 bases and J 8 bases, leaving 20 bases between the germline ends. The CDR3: CASSLALPSYSLGYTF. As DNA, the CDR3 is TGCGCCAGCAGCTTGGCCCTACCGTCCTATAGTTTGGGCTACACCTTC.

A word on this clone: The germline gene is not matched at one end of the junction; a read error may be the cause. The rearrangement links TRBV5-1 to TRBJ1-2, with D perhaps matching TRBD1 (5 bases). Germline CDR1 reads SGHRS; CDR2 reads YFSETQ. CDR3 length: 15 residues. The CDR3 loop reads CASSLRTDGGAGYTF. In DNA form, the CDR3 reads TGTGCCAGCAGCTTAAGGACTGACGGAGGGGCCGGCTACACCTTC. Drawing the rest from reference TRBV5-1 and TRBJ1-2, the complete variable domain is KAGVTQTPRYLIKTRGQQVTLSCSPISGHRSVSWYQQTPGQGLQFLFEYFSETQRNKGNFPGRFSGRQFSNSRSEMNVSTLELGDSALYLCASSLRTDGGAGYTFGSGTRLTVV.

V is TRBV9 and J is TRBJ1-5; 9 nucleotides agree with TRBD1. Germline CDR1 and CDR2: SGDLS and YYNGEE. This CDR3 contains 14 residues. V lost 9 bases to trimming and J lost 5 bases; unmatched junction nucleotides: 9. The CDR3: CATQRGQGYQPQHF. CDR3 nucleotide sequence: TGTGCCACCCAAAGGGGACAGGGCTATCAGCCCCAGCATTTT.

The chain carries TRBV25-1 and TRBJ2-5; TRBD2 is a possible D gene (6 bases). Germline CDR1 and CDR2: MGHDK and SYGVNS. CDR3 size: 15 residues. Trimming removed 4 bases at V and 3 bases at J, with 15 bases between. CDR3 protein: CASSVRDFVKETQYF. CDR3 DNA sequence: TGTGCCAGCAGTGTACGGGACTTCGTAAAAGAGACCCAGTACTTC.

The V call is TRBV19, the J call TRBJ1-1; 8 nucleotides agree with TRBD1. The CDR3 length is 15 residues. V lost 4 bases and J lost 3; bases outside the gene matches: 7. Germline V CDR1 and CDR2: LNHDA, SQIVND (reference sequence). CDR3 loop: CASSTLFRGHTEAFF. The CDR3 DNA reads TGTGCCAGTAGTACCCTCTTCAGGGGGCACACTGAAGCTTTCTTT.

The rearrangement links TRBV18 to TRBJ1-5, with 7 positions matching TRBD1. From germline, CDR1 is KGHSH and CDR2 LQKENI. V dropped 2 bases and J dropped 2; count of bases not matched to a gene: 3. This CDR3 contains 15 residues. CDR3 DNA: TGTGCCAGCTCACCATATGGACAGGGCAATCAGCCCCAGCATTTT. It translates to CASSPYGQGNQPQHF.

The J gene is TRBJ2-1, the V gene TRBV29-1; 7 bases are a match to TRBD2. The CDR3 runs 15 residues. Losses at the gene ends were 4 bases for V and 0 bases for J; bases not matched to a gene: 6. Germline values: CDR1 SQVTM, CDR2 ANQGSEA. CDR3 in amino acids: CSVVRAGRSYNEQFF. In nucleotides, the CDR3 is TGCAGCGTTGTCCGAGCGGGGCGCTCCTACAATGAGCAGTTCTTC.

This clone appeared a few times. This chain links TRBV20-1 with TRBJ1-5; 10 nucleotides agree with TRBD1. CDR3 length: 15 residues. With 3 bases clipped from V and 4 bases from J, the junction kept 6 bases outside the gene matches. Germline lookup yields CDR1 DFQATT and CDR2 SNEGSKA (reference sequence). The CDR3 DNA follows: TGCAGTGCTAGTTCCGGGACAGGGGCTAATCAGCCCCAGCATTTT. Translating gives CSASSGTGANQPQHF.

V is TRBV5-1 and J is TRBJ1-1; 9 bases are shared with TRBD1. There are 16 residues in the CDR3. Looked up from germline, CDR1 is SGHRS and CDR2 is YFSETQ. V lost 3 bases, J lost 1 base, and 7 bases stayed unmatched. The CDR3 DNA reads TGCGCCAGCAGCTCTAAAACGGGACAGGGGAACACTGAAGCTTTCTTT. Translated: CASSSKTGQGNTEAFF.

This chain joins TRBV2 and TRBJ2-7; perhaps TRBD1 as D (6 bases). Germline lookup yields CDR1 SNHLY and CDR2 FYNNEI. The CDR3 sequence is 12 residues long. Deletions cut 2 bases from V and 6 bases from J, with 8 bases between. The CDR3 DNA is TGTGCCAGCAGTGAACAGGGGACCGAGCAGTACGTC. This gives the protein CASSEQGTEQYV.